This is a list of T cell receptor beta chains from one sample in a study of blood T cell repertoires in COVID-19. The repertoire was sequenced with immunoSEQ multiplex PCR; TCRdb's copy has only in-frame clones and lacks some. The sample lists 150,000 to 200,000 clones; approximately 90% were seen once. The sample was peripheral blood. Source of these receptors: a man in his late teens or twenties with acute or convalescent COVID-19. CDR3s include the opening cysteine and the closing phenylalanine or tryptophan. Each record gives: V gene, CDR3 protein.

V gene: TRBV10-2; CDR3 protein: CASSESHRGEQYF
V gene: TRBV18; CDR3 protein: CASSPRDITYEQYF
V gene: TRBV19; CDR3 protein: CASSISGNEKLFF
V gene: TRBV4-1; CDR3 protein: CASSRMLLQGDANTGELFF
V gene: TRBV18; CDR3 protein: CASSPPEGAKNIQYF
V gene: TRBV29-1; CDR3 protein: CSVRTSGVGEQYF
V gene: TRBV11-1; CDR3 protein: CASSSGHQNTEAFF
V gene: TRBV18; CDR3 protein: CASSPGYPSYEQYF
V gene: TRBV3-1/TRBV3-2; CDR3 protein: CASSPEGGQGWNEQFF
V gene: TRBV18; CDR3 protein: CASSPPGANSRDTQYF
V gene: TRBV12-3/TRBV12-4; CDR3 protein: CASRRDRGGEQYF
V gene: TRBV7-8; CDR3 protein: CASSSFSGGAADTQYF
V gene: TRBV10-2; CDR3 protein: CASSSTRGSWSTEAFF
V gene: TRBV6-5; CDR3 protein: CASRRTEGATEAFF
V gene: TRBV5-1; CDR3 protein: CASSLGQGDNSPLHF
V gene: TRBV19; CDR3 protein: CASSIIAGIAYEQYF
V gene: TRBV29-1; CDR3 protein: CSVGTGFSNQPQHF
V gene: TRBV10-3; CDR3 protein: CATETGSNYGYTF
V gene: TRBV12-3/TRBV12-4; CDR3 protein: CASSLGPYNEQFF
V gene: TRBV3-1/TRBV3-2; CDR3 protein: CASSHSGGNTEAFF
V gene: TRBV12-5; CDR3 protein: CASGLVLLTGDRGREKLFF
V gene: TRBV5-4; CDR3 protein: CASSSVTTADTGELFF
V gene: TRBV5-1; CDR3 protein: CASSGWTSGGYEQYF
V gene: TRBV7-9; CDR3 protein: CASSSDRYNSPLHF
V gene: TRBV18; CDR3 protein: CASSPWDTFGGYTF
V gene: TRBV28; CDR3 protein: CATNRQGWELFF
V gene: TRBV9; CDR3 protein: CASSQGLAGLYEQFF
V gene: TRBV11-3; CDR3 protein: CASSLAGGNEQFF
V gene: TRBV7-8; CDR3 protein: CASSLALRGAAQETQYF
V gene: TRBV14; CDR3 protein: CASSQDSQYREFAYEQYF
V gene: TRBV10-3; CDR3 protein: CAISQRSPSGRFTDTQYF
V gene: TRBV30; CDR3 protein: CAWKNRGDNQPQHF
V gene: TRBV19; CDR3 protein: CASTGARMNTEAFF
V gene: TRBV6-6; CDR3 protein: CASREDRNTEAFF
V gene: TRBV5-6; CDR3 protein: CASRPPDRAYGYTF
V gene: TRBV4-1; CDR3 protein: CASSQDPGRGHSNQPQHF
V gene: TRBV30; CDR3 protein: CAWGGDRIAPLHF
V gene: TRBV6-6; CDR3 protein: CASETGVGEKLFF
V gene: TRBV24-1; CDR3 protein: CATQGRYGANVLTF
V gene: TRBV6-4; CDR3 protein: CASSDLAGGEQFF